A selection of T cell receptor beta chains follows, all from one sample in a study of cytomegalovirus exposure and HLA in healthy donors. Assay used: immunoSEQ multiplex PCR; TCRdb lists only in-frame clones, some missing. The data show about 130,000 clones, with approximately 83% seen just once and about 3.1% held by the top ten. Source material: PBMCs. The receptors were sampled from a man in his forties or fifties in good health and CMV-seronegative. Both conserved end residues are part of each CDR3. The order of the fields is clone size, D gene, J gene, V gene, CDR3 protein, CDR3 DNA. The D gene is left open where the match is weak. Not all rows give a size; the values are once, few, many and, for expanded clones, a class.

NA,NA,TRBJ2-3,TRBV30,CAWSVLGSTDTQYF,TGTGCCTGGAGTGTACTCGGGAGCACAGATACGCAGTATTTT
NA,NA,TRBJ2-7,TRBV7-2,CASSLTTGTYEQYF,TGTGCCAGCAGCTTGACTACAGGGACCTACGAGCAGTACTTC
NA,NA,TRBJ2-1,TRBV5-6,CASSSLLLPNEQFF,TGTGCCAGCAGCAGCCTTTTACTCCCCAATGAGCAGTTCTTC
NA,NA,TRBJ1-1,TRBV19,CASSVRVYSTEAFF,TGTGCCAGTAGCGTCAGGGTATACTCCACTGAAGCTTTCTTT
NA,TRBD2,TRBJ2-3,TRBV19,CASSVLTSGSAGTQYF,TGTGCCAGTAGTGTCCTAACTAGCGGGAGCGCCGGGACGCAGTATTTT
NA,TRBD1,TRBJ2-7,TRBV5-1,CASMPGQVNYEQYF,TGCGCCAGCATGCCGGGACAGGTGAACTACGAGCAGTACTTC
NA,TRBD2,TRBJ2-7,TRBV6-5,CASRAGLASQGQYF,TGTGCCAGCAGGGCGGGACTAGCGTCGCAGGGGCAGTACTTC
NA,NA,TRBJ2-2,TRBV5-1,CASSSGWRELFF,TGCGCCAGCAGCTCGGGTTGGCGGGAGCTGTTTTTT
NA,TRBD1,TRBJ2-7,TRBV5-1,CASSLGQGIYEQYF,TGCGCCAGCAGCTTGGGACAGGGCATATACGAGCAGTACTTC
NA,TRBD2,TRBJ2-7,TRBV9,CASLASGGPYEQYF,TGTGCCAGTTTGGCTAGCGGGGGCCCGTACGAGCAGTACTTC
NA,NA,TRBJ1-6,TRBV7-2,CASTYGGQYNSPLHF,TGTGCCAGCACTTACGGCGGACAGTATAATTCACCCCTCCACTTT
NA,NA,TRBJ1-4,TRBV10-3,CAIKLQGTNEKLFF,TGTGCCATCAAACTACAGGGAACTAATGAAAAACTGTTTTTT
once,TRBD1,TRBJ1-5,TRBV5-1,CASSLVPGGHQPQHF,TGCGCCAGCAGCTTGGTTCCAGGGGGTCATCAGCCCCAGCATTTT
few,TRBD1,TRBJ1-1,TRBV7-3,CASSYRGLTEAFF,TGTGCCAGCAGCTACAGGGGGCTGACTGAAGCTTTCTTT
few,NA,TRBJ1-4,TRBV5-4,CASSFRGGGEKLFF,TGTGCCAGCAGCTTCCGGGGTGGCGGTGAAAAACTGTTTTTT
NA,NA,TRBJ2-2,TRBV18,CASSPAGTRETGELFF,TGTGCCAGCTCACCCGCGGGGACGAGAGAGACCGGGGAGCTGTTTTTT
NA,TRBD1,TRBJ2-5,TRBV2,CASNRGLETQYF,TGTGCCAGTAACAGGGGGCTAGAGACCCAGTACTTC
NA,TRBD1,TRBJ1-2,TRBV4-3,CASSRIGQGKTYGYTF,TGCGCCAGCAGCCGTATAGGACAGGGTAAGACCTATGGCTACACCTTC
few,TRBD1,TRBJ2-7,TRBV19,CASQSGSGGYEQYF,TGTGCCAGCCAGTCCGGGTCAGGGGGCTACGAGCAGTACTTC
NA,NA,TRBJ2-7,TRBV7-2,CASTREQAGSYEQYF,TGTGCCAGCACCCGGGAGCAGGCGGGGTCCTACGAGCAGTACTTC
NA,NA,TRBJ1-5,TRBV30,CAWRTQGSNQPQHF,TGTGCCTGGAGGACACAGGGTAGCAATCAGCCCCAGCATTTT
NA,TRBD1,TRBJ2-7,TRBV9,CASSEGQSSNYEQYF,TGTGCCAGCAGCGAGGGACAGTCCAGTAATTACGAGCAGTACTTC
NA,NA,TRBJ2-7,TRBV7-2,CASSLESSSAISYEQYF,TGTGCCAGCAGCTTAGAGTCCTCTAGCGCAATCTCCTACGAGCAGTACTTC
few,NA,TRBJ1-4,TRBV4-1,CASKGIDEKLFF,TGCGCCAGCAAGGGGATCGATGAAAAACTGTTTTTT
NA,NA,TRBJ1-3,TRBV4-3,CASSQGASGNTIYF,TGCGCCAGCAGCCAAGGGGCATCTGGAAACACCATATATTTT
many,NA,TRBJ1-2,TRBV10-3,CAARLGGGGIYGYTF,TGTGCCGCCCGTTTAGGCGGGGGAGGAATCTATGGCTACACCTTC
NA,TRBD1,TRBJ2-1,TRBV5-6,CASSSPGTGGYNEQFF,TGTGCCAGCAGCTCCCCGGGGACAGGGGGATACAATGAGCAGTTCTTC
NA,NA,TRBJ1-5,TRBV11-2,CASILPRGQPQHF,TGTGCCAGCATACTTCCCCGGGGGCAGCCCCAGCATTTT